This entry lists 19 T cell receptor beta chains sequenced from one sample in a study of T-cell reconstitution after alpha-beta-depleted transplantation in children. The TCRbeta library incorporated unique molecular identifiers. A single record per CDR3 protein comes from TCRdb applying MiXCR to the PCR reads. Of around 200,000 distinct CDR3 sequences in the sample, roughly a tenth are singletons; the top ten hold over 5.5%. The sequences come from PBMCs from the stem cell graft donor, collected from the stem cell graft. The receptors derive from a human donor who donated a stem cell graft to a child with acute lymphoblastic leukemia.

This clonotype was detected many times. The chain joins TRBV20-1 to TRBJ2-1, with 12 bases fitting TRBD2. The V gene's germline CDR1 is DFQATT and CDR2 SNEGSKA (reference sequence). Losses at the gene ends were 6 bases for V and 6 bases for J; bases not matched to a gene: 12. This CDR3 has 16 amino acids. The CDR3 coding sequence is TGCAGTGCACCGACTAGCGGGGGCCTTACGAGCAATGAGCAGTTCTTC. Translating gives CSAPTSGGLTSNEQFF.

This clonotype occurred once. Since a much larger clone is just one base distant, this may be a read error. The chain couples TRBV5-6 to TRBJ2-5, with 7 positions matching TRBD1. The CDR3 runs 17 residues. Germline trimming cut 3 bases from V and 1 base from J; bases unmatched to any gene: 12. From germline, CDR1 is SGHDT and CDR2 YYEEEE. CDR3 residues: CASSYLQHGTAQETQYF. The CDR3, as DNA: TGTGCCAGCAGCTACCTCCAACATGGGACAGCCCAAGAGACCCAGTACTTC.

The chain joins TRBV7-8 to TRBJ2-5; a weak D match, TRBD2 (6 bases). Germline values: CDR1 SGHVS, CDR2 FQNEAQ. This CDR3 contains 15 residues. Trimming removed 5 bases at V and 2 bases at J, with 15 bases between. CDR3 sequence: CASSPRGQAQETQYF. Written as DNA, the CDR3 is TGTGCCAGCAGCCCGCGGGGCCAGGCTCAAGAGACCCAGTACTTC.

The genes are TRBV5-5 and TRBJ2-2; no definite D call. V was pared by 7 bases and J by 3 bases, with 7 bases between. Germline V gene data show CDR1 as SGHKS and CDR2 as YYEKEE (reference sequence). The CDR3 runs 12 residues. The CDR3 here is CASRPDTGELFF. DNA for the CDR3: TGTGCCAGCCGGCCTGACACCGGGGAGCTGTTTTTT.

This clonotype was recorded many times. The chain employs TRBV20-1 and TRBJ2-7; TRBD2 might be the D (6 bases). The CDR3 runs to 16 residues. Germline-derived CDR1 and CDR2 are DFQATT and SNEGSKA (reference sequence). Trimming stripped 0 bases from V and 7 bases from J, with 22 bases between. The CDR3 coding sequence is TGCAGTGCTAGAGACACCCGGCGGGGTCGATCGCAGGAGCAGTACTTC. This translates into CSARDTRRGRSQEQYF.

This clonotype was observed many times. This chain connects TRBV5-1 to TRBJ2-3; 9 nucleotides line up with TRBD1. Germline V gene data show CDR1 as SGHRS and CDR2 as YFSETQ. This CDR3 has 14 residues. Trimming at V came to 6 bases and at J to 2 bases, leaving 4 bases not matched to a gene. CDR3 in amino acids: CASNLQGATDTQYF. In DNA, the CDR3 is TGCGCCAGCAACCTACAGGGGGCCACAGATACGCAGTATTTT.

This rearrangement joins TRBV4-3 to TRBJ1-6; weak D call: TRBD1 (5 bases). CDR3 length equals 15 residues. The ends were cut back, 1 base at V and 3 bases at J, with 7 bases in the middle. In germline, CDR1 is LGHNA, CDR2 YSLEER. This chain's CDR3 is CASSQAQVYNSPLHF. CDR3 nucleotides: TGCGCCAGCAGCCAAGCACAGGTCTATAATTCACCCCTCCACTTT.

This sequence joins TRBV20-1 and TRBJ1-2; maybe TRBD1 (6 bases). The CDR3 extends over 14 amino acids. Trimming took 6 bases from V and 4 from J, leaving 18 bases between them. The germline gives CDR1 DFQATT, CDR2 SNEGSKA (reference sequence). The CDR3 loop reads CSAPGRGASYGYTF. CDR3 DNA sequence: TGCAGTGCACCAGGTCGGGGGGCTTCCTATGGCTACACCTTC.

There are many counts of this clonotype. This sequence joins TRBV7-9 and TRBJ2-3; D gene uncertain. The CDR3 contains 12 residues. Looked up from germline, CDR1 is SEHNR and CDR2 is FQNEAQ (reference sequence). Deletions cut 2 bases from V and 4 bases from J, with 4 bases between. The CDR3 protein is CASSLLADTQYF. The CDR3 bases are TGTGCCAGCAGCTTACTGGCAGATACGCAGTATTTT.

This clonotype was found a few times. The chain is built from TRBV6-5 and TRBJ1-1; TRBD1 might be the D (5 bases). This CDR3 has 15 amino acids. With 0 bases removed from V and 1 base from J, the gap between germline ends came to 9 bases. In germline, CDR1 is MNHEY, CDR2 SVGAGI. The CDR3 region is CASSYSSQGNTEAFF. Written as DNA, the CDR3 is TGTGCCAGCAGTTACTCGAGCCAGGGGAACACTGAAGCTTTCTTT.

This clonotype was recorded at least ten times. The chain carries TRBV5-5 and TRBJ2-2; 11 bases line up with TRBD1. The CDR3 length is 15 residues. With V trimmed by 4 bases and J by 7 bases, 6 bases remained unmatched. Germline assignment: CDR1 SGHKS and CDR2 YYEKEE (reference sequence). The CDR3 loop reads CASSRWTGGHGELFF. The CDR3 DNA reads TGTGCCAGCAGCCGGTGGACAGGGGGCCACGGGGAGCTGTTTTTT.

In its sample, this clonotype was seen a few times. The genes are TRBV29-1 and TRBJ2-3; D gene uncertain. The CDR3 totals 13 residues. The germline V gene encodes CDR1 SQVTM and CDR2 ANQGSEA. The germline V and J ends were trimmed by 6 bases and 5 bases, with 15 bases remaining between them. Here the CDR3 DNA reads TGCAGCGTCCAAACGACTGAGGTAGATACGCAGTATTTT. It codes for CSVQTTEVDTQYF.

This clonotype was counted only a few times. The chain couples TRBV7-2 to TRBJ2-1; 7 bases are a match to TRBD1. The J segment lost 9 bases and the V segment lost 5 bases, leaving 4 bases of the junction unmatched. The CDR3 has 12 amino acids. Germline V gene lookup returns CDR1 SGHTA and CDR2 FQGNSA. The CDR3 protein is CASSQTGAEQFF. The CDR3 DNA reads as TGTGCCAGCAGCCAAACAGGGGCTGAGCAGTTCTTC.

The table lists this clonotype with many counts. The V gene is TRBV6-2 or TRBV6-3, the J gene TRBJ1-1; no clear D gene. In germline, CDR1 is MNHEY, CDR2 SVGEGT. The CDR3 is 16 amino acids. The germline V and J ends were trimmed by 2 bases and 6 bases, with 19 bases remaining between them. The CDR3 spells CASSYDRGPRGSEAFF. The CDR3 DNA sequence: TGTGCCAGCAGTTACGATCGAGGGCCCCGAGGGTCTGAAGCTTTCTTT.

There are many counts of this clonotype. The CDR3 is CASSLVTSGVETQYF. The CDR3, as DNA: TGTGCCAGCAGCTTAGTCACTAGCGGGGTAGAGACCCAGTACTTC. The J gene is TRBJ2-5, the V gene TRBV11-2, with TRBD2 matching over 10 bases. V shed 1 base, J shed 4 bases, and the junction held 3 bases outside the gene matches. The CDR3 runs 15 residues. Germline CDR1 is SGHAT and CDR2 is FQNNGV. The entire variable domain, with the rest obtained from reference TRBV11-2 and TRBJ2-5, is as follows: EAGVAQSPRYKIIEKRQSVAFWCNPISGHATLYWYQQILGQGPKLLIQFQNNGVVDDSQLPKDRFSAERLKGVDSTLKIQPAKLEDSAVYLCASSLVTSGVETQYFGPGTRLLVL.

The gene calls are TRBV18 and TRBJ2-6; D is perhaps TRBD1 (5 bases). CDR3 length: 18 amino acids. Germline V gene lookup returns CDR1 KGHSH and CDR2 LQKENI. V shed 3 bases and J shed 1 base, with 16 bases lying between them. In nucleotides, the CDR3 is TGTGCCAGCTCACCCCCTAGGGGAATCCAATCTGGGGCCAACGTCCTGACTTTC. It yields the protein CASSPPRGIQSGANVLTF. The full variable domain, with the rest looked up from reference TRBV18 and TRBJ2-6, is NAGVMQNPRHLVRRRGQEARLRCSPMKGHSHVYWYRQLPEEGLKFMVYLQKENIIDESGMPKERFSAEFPKEGPSILRIQQVVRGDSAAYFCASSPPRGIQSGANVLTFGAGSRLTVL.

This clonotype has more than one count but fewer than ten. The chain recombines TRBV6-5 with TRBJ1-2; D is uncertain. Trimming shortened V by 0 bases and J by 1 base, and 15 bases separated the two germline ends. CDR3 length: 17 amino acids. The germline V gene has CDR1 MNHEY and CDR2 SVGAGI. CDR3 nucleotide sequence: TGTGCCAGCAGTTACTCGATCATCTCTTCGAATAACTATGGCTACACCTTC. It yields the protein CASSYSIISSNNYGYTF.

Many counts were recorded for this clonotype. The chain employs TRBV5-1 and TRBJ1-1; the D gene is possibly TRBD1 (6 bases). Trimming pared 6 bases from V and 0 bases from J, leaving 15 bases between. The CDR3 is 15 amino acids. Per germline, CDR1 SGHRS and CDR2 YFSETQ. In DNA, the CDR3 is TGCGCCAGCACCAAATGGGGGACATTGAACACTGAAGCTTTCTTT. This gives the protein CASTKWGTLNTEAFF.

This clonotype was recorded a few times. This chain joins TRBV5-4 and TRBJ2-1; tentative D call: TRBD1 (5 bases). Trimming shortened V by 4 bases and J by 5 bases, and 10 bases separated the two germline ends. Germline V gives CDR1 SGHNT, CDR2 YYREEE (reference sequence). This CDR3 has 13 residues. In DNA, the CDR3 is TGTGCCAGCAGCCGAATACAGGACAATGAGCAGTTCTTC. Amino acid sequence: CASSRIQDNEQFF.